This note documents a single T cell receptor beta chain sequence. This sample was taken from a study of response to subunit inactivated influenza vaccine. TCRdb analysed the RT-PCR reads with MiXCR anew, one entry per CDR3 protein. The sample holds about 570,000 distinct CDR3 sequences, 10% to 12% seen once. CDR3 length: 17 amino acids. The V segment lost 2 bases and the J segment 4 bases; nucleotides outside the gene matches: 9. Germline lookup yields CDR1 MGHRA and CDR2 YSYEKL. Separately, the same data were catalogued under a study of T cells expressing NK-cell markers. This second report adds: As the method of synthesis, 5'RACE template switching with UMIs yielded TCR beta cDNA. Repertoire data for TCR beta were derived from sorted T cells (CD3+CD56+NKG2C+, CD3+CD56+NKG2C- and CD3+CD56-NKG2C+). Sorting of alpha-beta TCR T cells alone was achieved in several experiments with an anti-gamma-delta TCR antibody. For a few donors, these clonotypes were likewise the leading ones in the CD3+CD56-NKG2C+ fraction.

The rearrangement uses TRBV4-1 and TRBJ2-1; 9 bases fit TRBD1. The sample here was PBMCs from blood, taken on the day of vaccination. The receptor comes from a man between 50 and 59 years old who received an inactivated influenza vaccine. CDR3 sequence reads: CASSQLGQGRMYNEQFF. The DNA of the CDR3 is TGCGCCAGCAGCCAACTGGGACAGGGAAGGATGTACAATGAGCAGTTCTTC.